The 30 T cell receptor beta chains presented below share a single source sample, sequenced in a study of spatial heterogeneity in lung cancer. Time point denoted: sample taken at primary tumor resection. TCRdb independently ran MiXCR on the 5' RACE reads; one entry per CDR3 protein. This sample yields 10,000 to 15,000 distinct CDR3 sequences, of which less than 4.5% are seen a single time; around 45% belongs to the top ten. Source: PBMCs, taken at surgery. These TCRs come from a male donor with early-stage non-small cell lung cancer.

Many counts were recorded for this clonotype. The chain uses TRBV24-1 and TRBJ2-3; the D call may be TRBD1 or TRBD2 (5 bases each). The CDR3 runs 15 residues. The germline gives CDR1 KGHDR, CDR2 SFDVKD. Trimming stripped 9 bases from V and 4 bases from J, with 19 bases between. CDR3 region: CATGSRGAGSDTQYF. DNA for the CDR3: TGTGCCACCGGGTCGAGGGGAGCAGGGTCAGATACGCAGTATTTT.

This clonotype has a handful of counts. CDR3 nucleotides: TGTGCCAGCAGCAGCGGAGCGGCCTACAATGAGCAGTTCTTC. Translated, it gives CASSSGAAYNEQFF. The gene calls are TRBV11-3 and TRBJ2-1; D is perhaps TRBD2 (5 bases). Trimming left V 5 bases short and J 2 bases short, with 10 bases between. Germline V gene data show CDR1 as SGHNT and CDR2 as YENEEA. The CDR3 has 14 amino acids.

In this sample, this clonotype turned up many times. The chain employs TRBV7-9 and TRBJ2-1, with D maybe TRBD1 (7 bases). V gave up 2 bases and J gave up 8 bases, with 28 bases separating them. Germline CDR1 and CDR2: SEHNR and FQNEAQ (reference sequence). This CDR3 is 19 amino acids long. CDR3 region: CASSLSSGGWRGRLDEQFF. CDR3 nucleotide sequence: TGTGCCAGCAGCTTATCTAGTGGCGGGTGGAGGGGGCGCTTGGATGAGCAGTTCTTC. Full variable domain (missing parts from reference TRBV7-9 and TRBJ2-1): DTGVSQNPRHKITKRGQNVTFRCDPISEHNRLYWYRQTLGQGPEFLTYFQNEAQLEKSRLLSDRFSAERPKGSFSTLEIQRTEQGDSAMYLCASSLSSGGWRGRLDEQFFGPGTRLTVL.

This clonotype was observed at least ten times. The chain employs TRBV20-1 and TRBJ2-1; 11 positions agree with TRBD2. Trimming cost V 5 bases and J 5 bases; bases outside gene matches: 11. Germline assignment: CDR1 DFQATT and CDR2 SNEGSKA (reference sequence). The CDR3 is 16 residues long. CDR3 loop: CSAPSRTSGQDNEQFF. CDR3 DNA: TGCAGTGCTCCATCCCGGACTAGCGGGCAGGACAATGAGCAGTTCTTC.

There are many counts of this clonotype. CDR3 loop: CATSAGGPWYEQYF. DNA of the CDR3: TGTGCCACCAGTGCGGGAGGGCCGTGGTACGAGCAGTACTTC. The V gene is TRBV15, the J gene TRBJ2-7; 9 bases align to TRBD2. This CDR3 contains 14 residues. After removal of 6 bases from V and 4 bases from J, the junction contained 7 bases not matched to a gene. Germline V lookup: CDR1 LNHNV, CDR2 YYDKDF (reference sequence).

V usage is TRBV5-4 and J usage is TRBJ2-5, with 8 bases lining up with TRBD1. After removal of 4 bases from V and 4 bases from J, the junction contained 3 bases not matched to a gene. This CDR3 is 13 amino acids long. The germline gives CDR1 SGHNT, CDR2 YYREEE (reference sequence). The CDR3 loop is CASSPDRAETQYF. The CDR3 DNA is TGTGCCAGCAGCCCGGACAGGGCAGAGACCCAGTACTTC.

This clonotype has ten or more counts. The chain carries TRBV27 and TRBJ2-1; D perhaps matches TRBD2 (5 bases). The germline V gene has CDR1 MNHEY and CDR2 SMNVEV (reference sequence). V lost 11 bases to trimming and J lost 8 bases, with 13 bases between them. CDR3 length: 11 amino acids. The CDR3 reads CAVGLGDEQFF. DNA of the CDR3: TGTGCCGTTGGACTCGGGGATGAGCAGTTCTTC.

This clonotype is labeled as medium-sized. The chain employs TRBV9 and TRBJ2-1, with 10 bases aligning to TRBD1. The germline V gene encodes CDR1 SGDLS and CDR2 YYNGEE. CDR3 size: 15 residues. Losses at the gene ends were 0 bases for V and 3 bases for J; bases not matched to a gene: 0. CDR3 DNA: TGTGCCAGCAGCGTAGGGGACAGGGGCTACAATGAGCAGTTCTTC. Translating gives CASSVGDRGYNEQFF.

V is TRBV4-1 and J is TRBJ2-2; 7 positions agree with TRBD2. Unmatched junction bases numbered 9, after V lost 3 bases and J lost 5 bases. In germline, CDR1 is MGHRA, CDR2 YSYEKL. CDR3 length: 16 amino acids. CDR3 sequence (DNA): TGCGCCAGCAGCCACCACCCTGGGGGGGTTACCGGGGAGCTGTTTTTT. Its protein product is CASSHHPGGVTGELFF.

This chain links TRBV2 with TRBJ2-7; D call uncertain. Trimming left V 7 bases short and J 7 bases short, with 11 bases between. This CDR3 comprises 11 residues. CDR1 is SNHLY and CDR2 is FYNNEI in the germline V gene. The CDR3 spells CASNFLEEQYF. CDR3 in DNA: TGTGCCAGCAACTTTTTAGAAGAGCAGTACTTC.

This clonotype was detected ten times or more. The chain links TRBV5-1 to TRBJ2-5; 7 nucleotides align to TRBD2. From germline, CDR1 is SGHRS and CDR2 YFSETQ. The CDR3 is made up of 14 amino acids. Losses at the gene ends were 1 base for V and 3 bases for J; bases not matched to a gene: 3. The CDR3 DNA reads as TGCGCCAGCAGCTTGTGGCTAGCGGAAGAGACCCAGTACTTC. Translation: CASSLWLAEETQYF.

This clonotype has more than one count but fewer than ten. The chain combines TRBV7-3 with TRBJ2-5, with TRBD1 as a possible D gene (6 bases). The V end was cut by 5 bases, the J end by 4 bases, with 11 bases between. Looked up from germline, CDR1 is SGHTA and CDR2 is FQGTGA. CDR3 length: 13 amino acids. CDR3 in DNA: TGTGCCAGCAGCCGGGACACCCGAGAGACCCAGTACTTC. Amino acid sequence: CASSRDTRETQYF.

This clonotype was counted many times. The rearrangement links TRBV6-6 to TRBJ2-2; D is tentatively TRBD1 or TRBD2 (6 bases each). Trimming removed 4 bases from V and 4 bases from J, with 10 bases in between. CDR3 size: 14 residues. The germline V gene encodes CDR1 MNHNY and CDR2 SVGAGI (reference sequence). CDR3 in DNA: TGTGCCAGCAGTTCGGGGGCTCGCACCGGGGAGCTGTTTTTT. This translates into CASSSGARTGELFF.

This clonotype is medium-sized (0.01 to 0.1%). V gene TRBV7-2 combines with J gene TRBJ2-2; 7 bases line up with TRBD2. V shed 8 bases, J shed 9 bases, and the junction held 3 bases outside the gene matches. The germline V gene encodes CDR1 SGHTA and CDR2 FQGNSA. This CDR3 comprises 11 residues. The CDR3 DNA sequence: TGTGCCAGCGGGGGGGTCCGGGAGCTGTTTTTT. Translation gives CASGGVRELFF.

By frequency in the sample, this clonotype is medium-sized. J is TRBJ2-7 and V is TRBV6-1; TRBD1 matches at 10 bases. CDR1 is MNHNS, CDR2 SASEGT, per germline. This CDR3 contains 14 residues. The J segment lost 4 bases and the V segment lost 7 bases, leaving 7 bases of the junction unmatched. The CDR3 sequence is CASNRDRGRYEQYF. DNA of the CDR3: TGTGCCAGCAATAGGGACAGGGGAAGGTACGAGCAGTACTTC.

V and J are TRBV10-3 and TRBJ2-6; D unclear. The length of the CDR3 is 16 residues. The V end was cut by 0 bases, the J end by 0 bases, with 6 bases between. Per germline, CDR1 ENHRY and CDR2 SYGVKD. CDR3 residues: CAISESDVSGANVLTF. CDR3 in DNA: TGTGCCATCAGTGAGTCGGACGTCTCTGGGGCCAACGTCCTGACTTTC.

This clonotype was observed at least ten times. The rearrangement links TRBV6-1 to TRBJ2-2; D is unclear. CDR3 length equals 14 residues. The V gene's germline CDR1 is MNHNS and CDR2 SASEGT. Trimming stripped 6 bases from V and 3 bases from J, with 11 bases between. The CDR3 sequence: CASRGRAYTGELFF. In DNA, the CDR3 is TGTGCCAGCAGAGGCCGGGCCTACACCGGGGAGCTGTTTTTT.

This clonotype was observed many times. V gene TRBV7-9 combines with J gene TRBJ2-2; 7 positions match TRBD1. Trimming at V came to 4 bases and at J to 3 bases, leaving 5 bases not matched to a gene. Germline assignment: CDR1 SEHNR and CDR2 FQNEAQ (reference sequence). The CDR3 has 15 amino acids. CDR3 nucleotides: TGTGCCAGCAGCTCCGAGACAGGGCACACCGGGGAGCTGTTTTTT. As protein: CASSSETGHTGELFF.

This clonotype appeared many times. This sequence joins TRBV6-6 and TRBJ1-6, with D perhaps matching TRBD1 (6 bases). This CDR3 has 15 residues. Trimming took 8 bases from V and 3 from J, leaving 14 bases between them. Looked up from germline, CDR1 is MNHNY and CDR2 is SVGAGI (reference sequence). CDR3 region: CASGKQGFYNSPLHF. The CDR3 DNA follows: TGTGCCAGCGGAAAACAGGGATTCTATAATTCACCCCTCCACTTT.

This clonotype was counted many times. V and J are TRBV5-4 and TRBJ2-1; D assignment may be TRBD1 or TRBD2 (5 bases each). The CDR3 is 16 residues long. The germline V and J ends were trimmed by 3 bases and 3 bases, with 16 bases remaining between them. Germline CDR1 and CDR2: SGHNT and YYREEE (reference sequence). CDR3 region: CASSSRGQGRYNEQFF. The CDR3 nucleotides are TGTGCCAGCAGCTCCCGCGGCCAGGGACGCTACAATGAGCAGTTCTTC.

The sample holds many counts of this clonotype. The V gene is TRBV11-2, the J gene TRBJ1-4; D remains ambiguous. The germline V and J ends were trimmed by 5 bases and 5 bases, with 3 bases remaining between them. Germline loops: CDR1 SGHAT, CDR2 FQNNGV. This CDR3 has 11 residues. CDR3 protein: CASSTNEKLFF. The CDR3 DNA reads as TGTGCCAGCAGCACAAATGAAAAACTGTTTTTT.

At least ten counts were recorded for this clonotype. V gene TRBV7-2 combines with J gene TRBJ2-7; D might be TRBD1 (5 bases). V was clipped by 5 bases and J by 0 bases, with 14 bases between them. CDR3 length equals 15 residues. Germline CDR1 is SGHTA and CDR2 is FQGNSA. This chain's CDR3 is CASSLDQGGSYEQYF. CDR3 sequence (DNA): TGTGCCAGCAGCCTCGACCAGGGCGGCTCCTACGAGCAGTACTTC.

Within the sample, this clonotype is medium-sized. CDR3 sequence: CASSSPGSSGANVLTF. The CDR3 DNA is TGTGCCAGCAGTTCCCCGGGGAGCTCTGGGGCCAACGTCCTGACTTTC. This chain connects TRBV28 to TRBJ2-6; possible D gene TRBD2, 5 bases. Germline V gene sequence: CDR1 MDHEN, CDR2 SYDVKM. CDR3 length: 16 amino acids. Trimming removed 4 bases at V and 0 bases at J, with 10 bases between.

There are many counts of this clonotype. The chain employs TRBV2 and TRBJ2-3; 14 positions agree with TRBD2. Germline CDR1 reads SNHLY; CDR2 reads FYNNEI. The V gene end was trimmed by 6 bases and the J gene end by 6 bases; junction bases not matched to a gene: 2. The CDR3 has 14 amino acids. The CDR3 DNA sequence: TGTGCCAGCAGGAGGACTAGCGGGGGGGATACGCAGTATTTT. Encoded protein: CASRRTSGGDTQYF. Full variable domain (outside the CDR3, taken from reference TRBV2 and TRBJ2-3): EPEVTQTPSHQVTQMGQEVILRCVPISNHLYFYWYRQILGQKVEFLVSFYNNEISEKSEIFDDQFSVERPDGSNFTLKIRSTKLEDSAMYFCASRRTSGGDTQYFGPGTRLTVL.

This clonotype showed up many times. The chain joins TRBV24-1 to TRBJ2-1, with 12 bases aligning to TRBD2. The germline V gene has CDR1 KGHDR and CDR2 SFDVKD. The J segment lost 8 bases and the V segment lost 4 bases, leaving 5 bases of the junction unmatched. There are 15 residues in the CDR3. CDR3 loop: CATSDYLAGGDEQFF. The CDR3 region has the DNA TGTGCCACCAGTGACTACCTAGCGGGAGGGGATGAGCAGTTCTTC.

Many counts were recorded for this clonotype. This chain links TRBV7-2 with TRBJ1-1, with no clear D. The V end was cut by 1 base, the J end by 0 bases, with 6 bases between. The CDR3 is 14 residues long. Germline V gives CDR1 SGHTA, CDR2 FQGNSA. CDR3 sequence (DNA): TGTGCCAGCAGCTTAGACAGACTGAACACTGAAGCTTTCTTT. Translating it yields CASSLDRLNTEAFF.

This clonotype showed up just a few times. The V gene is TRBV12-3 or TRBV12-4, the J gene TRBJ1-3; D may be TRBD1 (5 bases). The CDR3 loop spans 15 amino acids. V was pared by 7 bases and J by 2 bases, with 15 bases between. The CDR3 protein is CASMRGTSPGNTIYF. In DNA form, the CDR3 reads TGTGCCAGCATGCGGGGGACGAGTCCTGGAAACACCATATATTTT.

This clonotype was seen repeatedly, ten times or more. This rearrangement joins TRBV28 to TRBJ2-3; perhaps TRBD1 as D (5 bases). This CDR3 contains 14 residues. Per germline, CDR1 MDHEN and CDR2 SYDVKM. Trimming cost V 4 bases and J 8 bases, with 16 bases left between them. CDR3 sequence reads: CASSSLKGSGTQYF. CDR3 coding DNA: TGTGCCAGCAGTTCCCTTAAGGGGTCGGGTACGCAGTATTTT.

This clonotype was seen repeatedly, ten times or more. The chain has TRBV20-1 and TRBJ1-1; D might be TRBD1 (6 bases). V was shortened by 0 bases and J by 5 bases, with 22 bases between the two germline ends. The CDR3 is 17 residues long. The germline gives CDR1 DFQATT, CDR2 SNEGSKA (reference sequence). The CDR3 DNA follows: TGCAGTGCTAGAGATCCCGGTCGACCAGGGGAAGGGACTGAAGCTTTCTTT. As protein: CSARDPGRPGEGTEAFF.

This clonotype has ten or more counts. The rearrangement uses TRBV7-2 and TRBJ2-5; 9 bases match TRBD2. Germline V gene lookup returns CDR1 SGHTA and CDR2 FQGNSA. This CDR3 has 14 residues. V lost 0 bases, J lost 4 bases, and 0 bases stayed unmatched. CDR3 DNA: TGTGCCAGCAGCTTAGCTAGCGGGAGAGAGACCCAGTACTTC. Translated: CASSLASGRETQYF.